This entry features one T cell receptor (beta chain) sequence. These data belong to a study of blood T cell repertoires in COVID-19. The J segment lost 0 bases and the V segment lost 6 bases, leaving 7 bases of the junction unmatched. The CDR3 has 15 residues. The V gene's germline CDR1 is MNHEY and CDR2 SVGAGI. The table came from immunoSEQ multiplex PCR; TCRdb's copy has only in-frame clones and leaves some out. The sample holds approximately 200,000 clones, around 94% seen once. Sequenced: peripheral blood. This clonotype was sampled from a man aged 30 to 39 with COVID-19, enrolled during active disease. The chain couples TRBV6-5 to TRBJ2-7; 8 bases fit TRBD1. This chain's CDR3 is CASRPPGTGSYEQYF. CDR3 in DNA: TGTGCCAGCAGGCCCCCCGGGACAGGCTCCTACGAGCAGTACTTC.